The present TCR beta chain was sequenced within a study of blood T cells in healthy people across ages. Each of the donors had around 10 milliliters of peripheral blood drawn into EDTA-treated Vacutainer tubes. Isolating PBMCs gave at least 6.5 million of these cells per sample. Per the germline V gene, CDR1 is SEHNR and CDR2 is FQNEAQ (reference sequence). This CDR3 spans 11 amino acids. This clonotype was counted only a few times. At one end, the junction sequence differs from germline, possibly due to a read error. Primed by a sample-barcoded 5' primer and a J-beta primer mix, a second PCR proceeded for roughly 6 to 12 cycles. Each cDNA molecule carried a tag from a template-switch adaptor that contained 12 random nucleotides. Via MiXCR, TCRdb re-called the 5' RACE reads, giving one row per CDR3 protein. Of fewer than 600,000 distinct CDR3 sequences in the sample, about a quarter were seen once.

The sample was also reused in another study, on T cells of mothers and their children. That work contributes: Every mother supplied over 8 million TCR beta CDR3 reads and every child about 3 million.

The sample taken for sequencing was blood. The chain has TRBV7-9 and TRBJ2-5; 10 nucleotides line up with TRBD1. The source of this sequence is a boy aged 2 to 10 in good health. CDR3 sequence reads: CASNADRGPFF. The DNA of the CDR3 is TGTGCCAGCAACGCAGACAGGGGGCCTTTCTTC.